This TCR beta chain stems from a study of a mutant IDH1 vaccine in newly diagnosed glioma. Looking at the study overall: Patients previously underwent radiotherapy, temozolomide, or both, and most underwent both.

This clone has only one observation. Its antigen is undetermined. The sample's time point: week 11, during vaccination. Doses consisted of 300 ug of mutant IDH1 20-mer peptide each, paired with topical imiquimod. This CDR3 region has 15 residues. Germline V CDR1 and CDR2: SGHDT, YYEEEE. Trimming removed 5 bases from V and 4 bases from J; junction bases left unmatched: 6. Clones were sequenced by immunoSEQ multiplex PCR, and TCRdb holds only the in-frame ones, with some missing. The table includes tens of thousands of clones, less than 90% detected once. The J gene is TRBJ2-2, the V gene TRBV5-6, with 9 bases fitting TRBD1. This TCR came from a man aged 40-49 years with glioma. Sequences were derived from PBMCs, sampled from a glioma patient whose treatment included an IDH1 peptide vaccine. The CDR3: CASSFRDRATGELFF. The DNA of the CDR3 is TGTGCCAGCAGTTTCCGGGACAGGGCCACCGGGGAGCTGTTTTTT.